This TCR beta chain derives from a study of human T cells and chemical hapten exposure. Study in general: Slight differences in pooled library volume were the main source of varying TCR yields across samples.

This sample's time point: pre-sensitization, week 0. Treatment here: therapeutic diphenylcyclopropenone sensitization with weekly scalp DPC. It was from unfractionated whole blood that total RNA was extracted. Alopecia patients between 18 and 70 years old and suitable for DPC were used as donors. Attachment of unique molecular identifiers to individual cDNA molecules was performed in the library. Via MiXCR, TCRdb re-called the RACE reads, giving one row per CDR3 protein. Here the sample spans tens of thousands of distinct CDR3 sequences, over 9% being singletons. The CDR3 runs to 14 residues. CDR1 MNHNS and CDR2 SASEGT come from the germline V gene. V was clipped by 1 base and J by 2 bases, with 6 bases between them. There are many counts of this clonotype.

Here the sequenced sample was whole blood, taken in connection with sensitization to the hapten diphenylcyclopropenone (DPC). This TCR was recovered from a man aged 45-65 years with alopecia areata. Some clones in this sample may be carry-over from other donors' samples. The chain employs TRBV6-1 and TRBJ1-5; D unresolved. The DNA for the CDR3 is TGTGCCAGCAGTGAAGGCGGGGGCAATCAGCCCCAGCATTTT. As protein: CASSEGGGNQPQHF.